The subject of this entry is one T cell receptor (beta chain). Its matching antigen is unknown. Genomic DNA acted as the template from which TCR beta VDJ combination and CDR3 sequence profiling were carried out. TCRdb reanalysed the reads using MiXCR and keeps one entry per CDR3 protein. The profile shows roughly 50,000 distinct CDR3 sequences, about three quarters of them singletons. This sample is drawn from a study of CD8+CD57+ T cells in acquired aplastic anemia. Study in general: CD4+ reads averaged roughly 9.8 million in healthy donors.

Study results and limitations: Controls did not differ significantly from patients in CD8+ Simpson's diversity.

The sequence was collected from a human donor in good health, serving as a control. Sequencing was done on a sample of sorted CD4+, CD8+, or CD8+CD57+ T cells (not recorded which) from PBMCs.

The CDR3 DNA reads TGCAGCGCTTGGACAGGGACCGGTGGCTACACCTTC. Amino acid sequence: CSAWTGTGGYTF. The chain carries TRBV29-1 and TRBJ1-2; 8 bases line up with TRBD1. J gave up 7 bases and V 7 bases, and 8 bases lay outside the gene matches. Per germline, CDR1 SQVTM and CDR2 ANQGSEA. This CDR3 spans 12 amino acids.